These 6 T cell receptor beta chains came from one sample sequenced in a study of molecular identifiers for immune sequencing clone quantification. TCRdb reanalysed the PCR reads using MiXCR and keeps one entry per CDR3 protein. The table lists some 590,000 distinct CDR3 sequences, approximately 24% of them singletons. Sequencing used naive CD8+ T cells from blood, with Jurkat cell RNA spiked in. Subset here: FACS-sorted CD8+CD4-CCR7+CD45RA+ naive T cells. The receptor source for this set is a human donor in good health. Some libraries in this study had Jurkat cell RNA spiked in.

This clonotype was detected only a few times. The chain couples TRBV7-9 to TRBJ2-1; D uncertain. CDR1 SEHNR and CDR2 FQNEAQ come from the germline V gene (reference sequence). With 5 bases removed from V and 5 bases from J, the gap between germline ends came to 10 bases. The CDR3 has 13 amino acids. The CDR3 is CASSPPLNNEQFF. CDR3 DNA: TGTGCCAGCAGCCCGCCATTAAACAATGAGCAGTTCTTC.

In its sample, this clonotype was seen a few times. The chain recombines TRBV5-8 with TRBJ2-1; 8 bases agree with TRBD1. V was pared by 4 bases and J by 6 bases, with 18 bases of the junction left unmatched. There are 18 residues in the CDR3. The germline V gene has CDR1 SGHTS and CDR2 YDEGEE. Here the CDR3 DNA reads TGTGCCAGCAGCCACCGTCCCGGGACAGGTTCAGGGATCAATGAGCAGTTCTTC. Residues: CASSHRPGTGSGINEQFF.

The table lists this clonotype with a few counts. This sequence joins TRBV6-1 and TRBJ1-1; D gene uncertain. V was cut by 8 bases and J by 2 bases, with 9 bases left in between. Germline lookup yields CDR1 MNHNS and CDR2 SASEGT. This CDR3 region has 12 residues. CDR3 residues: CASAPGNTEAFF. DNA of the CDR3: TGTGCCAGCGCCCCCGGCAACACTGAAGCTTTCTTT.

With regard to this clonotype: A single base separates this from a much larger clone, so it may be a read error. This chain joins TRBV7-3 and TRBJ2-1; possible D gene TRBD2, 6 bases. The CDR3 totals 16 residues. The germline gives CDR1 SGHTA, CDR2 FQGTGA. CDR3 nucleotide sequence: TGTGCCAGCAGCTCGAAAAGCGGGCTTGACTACGATGAGCAGTTCTTC. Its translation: CASSSKSGLDYDEQFF.

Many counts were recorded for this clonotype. CDR3 nucleotides: TGTGCCAGCAGCTTAGGAGCGGATCAGCCCCAGCATTTT. It is translated as CASSLGADQPQHF. V is TRBV11-2 and J is TRBJ1-5; the D is unclear. CDR1 and CDR2 (germline): SGHAT, FQNNGV. This CDR3 contains 13 residues. V was shortened by 1 base and J by 5 bases, with 6 bases between the two germline ends.

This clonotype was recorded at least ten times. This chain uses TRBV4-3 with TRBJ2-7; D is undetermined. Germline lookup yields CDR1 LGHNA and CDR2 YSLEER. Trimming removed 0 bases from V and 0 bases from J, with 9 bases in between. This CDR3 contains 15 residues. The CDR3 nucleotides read TGCGCCAGCAGCCAAGATCATGGCGGCTCCTACGAGCAGTACTTC. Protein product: CASSQDHGGSYEQYF.